This TCR beta chain derives from a study of blood T cells in healthy people across ages. General study findings and limits: Long-lived donors exceeded aged donors in naive CD4+ cells and diversity. Estimates drawn from one million T cells were deemed to understate diversity.

This clonotype showed up just a few times. Antigen unknown. Through a sample-barcoded 5' primer and a J-beta primer mix, a second PCR was run for roughly 7 to 11 cycles. The template-switch adaptor was a 5' adaptor with 12 random nucleotides. It tagged each cDNA molecule. Any given sample supplied a minimum of 2.5 million CDR3-containing paired-end reads. TCRdb independently ran MiXCR on the 5' RACE reads; one entry per CDR3 protein. The data show 1.5 million to 2 million distinct CDR3 sequences, about 50% seen once. Germline V CDR1 and CDR2: SEHNR, FQNEAQ (reference sequence). CDR3 size: 16 residues. V gave up 5 bases and J gave up 5 bases, with 19 bases separating them.

This clonotype was sampled from a woman between 40 and 50 years old in good health. The sequenced material came from blood. The genes are TRBV7-9 and TRBJ2-1; D perhaps matches TRBD2 (7 bases). Here the CDR3 DNA reads TGTGCCAGCAGCCTAATTAGGGGGGGCAGGAACAATGAGCAGTTCTTC. This gives the protein CASSLIRGGRNNEQFF. The whole variable domain, filled in from reference TRBV7-9 and TRBJ2-1, reads DTGVSQNPRHKITKRGQNVTFRCDPISEHNRLYWYRQTLGQGPEFLTYFQNEAQLEKSRLLSDRFSAERPKGSFSTLEIQRTEQGDSAMYLCASSLIRGGRNNEQFFGPGTRLTVL.